Below, one TCR beta chain is given with its context. Antigen specificity is unknown. The data were taken from a study of vaccination effects on CD4 cells after COVID-19. Isolating CD4+ T cells followed approximately 10 days of culture. All study participants received two doses of BNT162b2 or mRNA-1273 vaccine. Days 3 and 7 saw half the medium replaced with IL-2 medium. The method was immunoSEQ multiplex PCR; TCRdb's version includes in-frame clones alone and lacks a portion of them. The sample has some 69,000 clones; roughly four fifths are singletons. The CDR3 totals 14 residues. From germline, CDR1 is SQVTM and CDR2 ANQGSEA. V lost 6 bases and J 0 bases, leaving 12 bases between the germline ends.

The TCR sequence derives from a human donor who received a COVID-19 vaccine. Sequenced material: CD4+ T cells from PBMCs cultured without peptide, taken after COVID-19 vaccination. The chain links TRBV29-1 to TRBJ2-1; a possible D gene is TRBD2 (5 bases). The chain's CDR3 is CSVARGSSYNEQFF. CDR3 nucleotide sequence: TGCAGCGTGGCCCGGGGTAGCTCCTACAATGAGCAGTTCTTC.